Below, 10 T cell receptor beta chains from the same sample are listed, as sequenced in a study of post-analysis software for immune sequencing data (dated by TCRdb to between 2014 and 2016). The antigens these receptors bind are not known. Preparation of the library involved PCR. Sequenced using an Illumina HiSeq 2500. To reduce PCR and sequencing biases, unique molecular identifiers were built into the TCR beta cDNA libraries. In TCRdb, the public reads were trimmed at Q25 with fastp and aligned with MiXCR, with productive beta chains retained. Rows are combined by CDR3 protein, so each entry shows the most common genes and DNA. Here the sample has under 900,000 distinct CDR3 sequences; approximately 53% occur a single time. The ten largest clonotypes hold approximately 4.5% of the sample. The investigation overall reported the following: Significantly higher frequencies in patients than in controls were found for roughly 5 TRBV segments, including TRBV5-6, TRBV5-1 and TRBV20-1.

Sequencing was carried out using blood. Receptors originate from a girl aged 10 to 17 with multiple sclerosis.

This chain connects TRBV3-1 to TRBJ2-3, with D possibly matching TRBD1 (5 bases). CDR3 size: 15 residues. Trimming left V 3 bases short and J 0 bases short, with 10 bases between. The germline CDR1 and CDR2 sequences are LGHDT and YNNKEL (reference sequence). CDR3 coding DNA: TGTGCCAGCAGCCACTCGGACACGAGCACAGATACGCAGTATTTT. Its protein product is CASSHSDTSTDTQYF.

The table lists this clonotype with a few counts. The chain recombines TRBV12-3 or TRBV12-4 with TRBJ2-7; D possibly matches TRBD1 or TRBD2 (6 bases each). The CDR3 spans 15 residues. V lost 7 bases to trimming and J lost 2 bases, with 18 bases between them. The CDR3, as DNA: TGTGCCAGCACCCTAGGGGGGCAGGGGACCTACGAGCAGTACTTC. Translated: CASTLGGQGTYEQYF.

V usage is TRBV12-3 or TRBV12-4 and J usage is TRBJ2-4; D is undetermined. The V end lost 7 bases, the J end lost 3 bases, and 13 bases lay between the germline ends. This CDR3 is built from 14 residues. The CDR3 nucleotides are TGTGCCAGCACCGGTAGCCAGGTCAAAAACATTCAGTACTTC. Translated: CASTGSQVKNIQYF.

CDR3 DNA: TGTGCCAGCAGTTTCGGGTTGGGGGCAGGGGTTGAAAAACTGTTTTTT. Its protein is CASSFGLGAGVEKLFF. The J gene is TRBJ1-4, the V gene TRBV27; tentatively, D is TRBD1 (6 bases). The CDR3 runs 16 residues. CDR1 MNHEY and CDR2 SMNVEV come from the germline V gene (reference sequence). Trimming took 3 bases from V and 7 from J, leaving 18 bases between them.

The rearrangement uses TRBV29-1 and TRBJ1-2; no firm D call. The V end lost 3 bases, the J end lost 2 bases, and 19 bases lay between the germline ends. Per germline, CDR1 SQVTM and CDR2 ANQGSEA. This CDR3 has 16 residues. Here the CDR3 reads CSVDTGFLSLNYGYTF. The DNA of the CDR3 is TGCAGCGTTGATACGGGGTTCCTTAGCCTCAACTATGGCTACACCTTC.

The gene calls are TRBV5-1 and TRBJ2-7; 7 bases are shared with TRBD1. The CDR3 loop spans 14 amino acids. With 3 bases clipped from V and 5 bases from J, the junction kept 8 bases outside the gene matches. The V gene's germline CDR1 is SGHRS and CDR2 YFSETQ. The CDR3 protein is CASSWRQGKHEQYF. The CDR3 DNA follows: TGCGCCAGCAGCTGGAGACAGGGCAAGCACGAGCAGTACTTC.

The V and J genes are TRBV7-2 and TRBJ2-1; 10 bases line up with TRBD2. Losses at the gene ends were 4 bases for V and 3 bases for J; bases not matched to a gene: 6. Germline lookup yields CDR1 SGHTA and CDR2 FQGNSA. This CDR3 is built from 16 residues. The CDR3 DNA reads as TGTGCCAGCAGCTCCACCAGCGGGGGGGACTACAATGAGCAGTTCTTC. The encoded protein is CASSSTSGGDYNEQFF.

Points on this clonotype: A read error may produce the germline difference seen at one junction end. The chain is built from TRBV12-3 or TRBV12-4 and TRBJ1-2; no clear D. The CDR3 consists of 16 residues. CDR3 sequence: CASSFIDRGSRYGCTF. DNA for the CDR3: TGTGCCAGCAGTTTCATAGATCGGGGTAGCCGATATGGCTGCACCTTC.

The V call is TRBV29-1, the J call TRBJ2-3, with D maybe TRBD1 (6 bases). Germline CDR1 is SQVTM and CDR2 is ANQGSEA. This CDR3 is 13 amino acids long. V shed 6 bases and J shed 1 base, with 11 bases lying between them. CDR3 sequence: CSVLRQGTDTQYF. The DNA for the CDR3 is TGCAGCGTCCTACGACAGGGCACAGATACGCAGTATTTT.

This clonotype was found a few times. This chain connects TRBV29-1 to TRBJ1-6; 7 bases agree with TRBD1. From germline, CDR1 is SQVTM and CDR2 ANQGSEA. The CDR3 spans 12 residues. The junction had 2 bases not matched to a gene; V was cut back by 4 bases and J by 8 bases. The CDR3 nucleotides read TGCAGCGTTGGAGACAGGGATTCACCCCTCCACTTT. This codes for CSVGDRDSPLHF.